This record looks at one T cell receptor (beta chain) sequence and its context. TCR beta cDNA was made from approximately 500 ng total RNA with a constant-region primer. The TCR beta library was amplified through three nested multiplex PCR rounds in a modified ARM-PCR procedure. Forward primers for TRBV1-TRBV30 and a C-beta reverse primer served the first two PCR rounds, at roughly 10 cycles each. TCRdb reprocessed the multiplex PCR reads via MiXCR and lists one record per CDR3 protein. The sample lists 65,000 to 80,000 distinct CDR3 sequences, 55% to 75% seen once, with 28% in the top ten. Scientists recovered RNA and DNA together from approximately 20-30 mg of unsorted bulk tissue. The patients lived with chronic HBV infection and had not yet received any treatment. CDR1 and CDR2 from the germline V gene are SGHAT and FQNNGV. The CDR3 has 15 amino acids. These data originate in a study of tumor-infiltrating lymphocytes in primary liver carcinoma. Study information: Staged T1-T3 N0M0, the tumors had sizes that ranged from roughly 4 to 10 cm across.

The specimen was liver tumor tissue from sampling region 4. Described subset: tumor region T4, right-lateral pole. The rearrangement uses TRBV11-2 and TRBJ2-5; 8 bases are a match to TRBD1. This clonotype was obtained from a man between 35 and 55 years old with primary liver carcinoma and hepatitis B virus infection. As DNA, the CDR3 is TGTGCTGGCAGCCGAAGGCCAGGGGGCGAAGAGACCCAGTACTTC. Translating gives CAGSRRPGGEETQYF. Full variable domain (remainder filled in from reference TRBV11-2 and TRBJ2-5): EAGVAQSPRYKIIEKRQSVAFWCNPISGHATLYWYQQILGQGPKLLIQFQNNGVVDDSQLPKDRFSAERLKGVDSTLKIQPAKLEDSAVYLCAGSRRPGGEETQYFGPGTRLLVL.